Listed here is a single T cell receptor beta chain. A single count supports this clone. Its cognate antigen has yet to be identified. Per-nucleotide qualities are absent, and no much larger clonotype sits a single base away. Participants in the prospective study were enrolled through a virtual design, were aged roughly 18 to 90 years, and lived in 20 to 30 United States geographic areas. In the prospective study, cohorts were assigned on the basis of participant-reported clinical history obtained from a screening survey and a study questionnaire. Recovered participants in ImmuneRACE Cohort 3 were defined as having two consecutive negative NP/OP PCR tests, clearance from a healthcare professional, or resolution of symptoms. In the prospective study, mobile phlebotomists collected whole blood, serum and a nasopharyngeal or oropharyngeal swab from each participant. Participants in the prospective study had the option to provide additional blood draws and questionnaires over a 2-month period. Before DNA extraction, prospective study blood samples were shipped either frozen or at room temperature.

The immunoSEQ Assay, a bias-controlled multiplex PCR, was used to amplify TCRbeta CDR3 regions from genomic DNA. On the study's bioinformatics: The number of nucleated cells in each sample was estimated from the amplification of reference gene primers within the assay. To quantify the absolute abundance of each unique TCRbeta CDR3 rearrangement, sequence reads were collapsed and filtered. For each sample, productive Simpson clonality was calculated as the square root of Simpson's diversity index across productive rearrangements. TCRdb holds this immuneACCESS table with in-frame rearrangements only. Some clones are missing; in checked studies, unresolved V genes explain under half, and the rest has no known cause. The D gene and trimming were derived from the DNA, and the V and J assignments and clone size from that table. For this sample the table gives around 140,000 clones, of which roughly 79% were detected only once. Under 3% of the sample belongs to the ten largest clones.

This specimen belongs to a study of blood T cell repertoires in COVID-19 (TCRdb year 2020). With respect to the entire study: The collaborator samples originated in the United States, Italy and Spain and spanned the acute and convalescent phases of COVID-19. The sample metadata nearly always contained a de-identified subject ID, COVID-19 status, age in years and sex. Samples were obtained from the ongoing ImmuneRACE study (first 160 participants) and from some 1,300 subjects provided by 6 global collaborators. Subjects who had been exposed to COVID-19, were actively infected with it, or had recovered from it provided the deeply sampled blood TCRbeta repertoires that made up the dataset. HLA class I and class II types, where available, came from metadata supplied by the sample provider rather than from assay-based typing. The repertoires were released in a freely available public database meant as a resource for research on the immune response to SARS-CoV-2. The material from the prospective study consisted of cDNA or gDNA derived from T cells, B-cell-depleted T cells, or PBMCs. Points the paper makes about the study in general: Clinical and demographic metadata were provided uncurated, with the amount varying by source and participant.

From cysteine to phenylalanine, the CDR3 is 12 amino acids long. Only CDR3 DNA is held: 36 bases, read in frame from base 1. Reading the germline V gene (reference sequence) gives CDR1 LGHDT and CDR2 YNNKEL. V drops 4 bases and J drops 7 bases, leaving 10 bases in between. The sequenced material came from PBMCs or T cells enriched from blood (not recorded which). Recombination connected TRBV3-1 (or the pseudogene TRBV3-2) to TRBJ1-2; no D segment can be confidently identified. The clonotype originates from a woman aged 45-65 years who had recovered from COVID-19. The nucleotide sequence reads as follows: TGTGCCAGCAGCCCGGGAGGCCCTGGCTACACCTTC. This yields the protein CASSPGGPGYTF.